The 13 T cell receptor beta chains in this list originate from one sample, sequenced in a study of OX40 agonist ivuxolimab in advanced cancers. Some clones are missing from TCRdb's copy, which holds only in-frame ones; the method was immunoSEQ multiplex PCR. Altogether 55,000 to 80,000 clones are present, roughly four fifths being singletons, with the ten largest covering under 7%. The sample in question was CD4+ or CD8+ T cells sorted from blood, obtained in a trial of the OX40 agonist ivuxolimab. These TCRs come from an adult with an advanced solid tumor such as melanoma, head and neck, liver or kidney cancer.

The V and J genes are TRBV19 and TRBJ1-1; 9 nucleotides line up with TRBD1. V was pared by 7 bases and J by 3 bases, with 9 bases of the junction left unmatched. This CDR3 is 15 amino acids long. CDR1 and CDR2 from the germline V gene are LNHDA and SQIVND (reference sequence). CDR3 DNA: TGTGCCAGTACCCAATCCGGGACAGGGCACACTGAAGCTTTCTTT. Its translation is CASTQSGTGHTEAFF.

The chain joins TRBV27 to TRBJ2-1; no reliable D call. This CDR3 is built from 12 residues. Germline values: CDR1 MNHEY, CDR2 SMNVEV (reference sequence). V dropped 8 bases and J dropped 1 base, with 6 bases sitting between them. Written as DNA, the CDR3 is TGTGCCAGCTCAAGGTCCTACAATGAGCAGTTCTTC. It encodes CASSRSYNEQFF.

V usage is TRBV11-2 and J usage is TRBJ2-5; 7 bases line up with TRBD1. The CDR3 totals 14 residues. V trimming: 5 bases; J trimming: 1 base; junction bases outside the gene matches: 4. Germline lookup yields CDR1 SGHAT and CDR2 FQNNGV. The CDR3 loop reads CASSIQGFQETQYF. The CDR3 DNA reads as TGTGCCAGCAGCATACAGGGGTTCCAAGAGACCCAGTACTTC.

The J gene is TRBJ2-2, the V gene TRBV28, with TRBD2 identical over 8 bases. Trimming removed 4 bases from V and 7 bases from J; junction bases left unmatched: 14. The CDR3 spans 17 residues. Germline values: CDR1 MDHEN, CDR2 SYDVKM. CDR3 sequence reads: CASSSFPGLVGGGELFF. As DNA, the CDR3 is TGTGCCAGCAGTTCCTTCCCGGGACTAGTCGGTGGCGGGGAGCTGTTTTTT.

CDR3 nucleotide sequence: TGTGCCAGCAGTGGGGCTAGCGGGGCCTCTTCCGATACGCAGTATTTT. It encodes CASSGASGASSDTQYF. The gene calls are TRBV2 and TRBJ2-3; the match to TRBD2 covers 9 bases. Trimming took 4 bases from V and 6 from J; bases not matched to a gene: 11. CDR3 length equals 16 residues. The germline V gene encodes CDR1 SNHLY and CDR2 FYNNEI.

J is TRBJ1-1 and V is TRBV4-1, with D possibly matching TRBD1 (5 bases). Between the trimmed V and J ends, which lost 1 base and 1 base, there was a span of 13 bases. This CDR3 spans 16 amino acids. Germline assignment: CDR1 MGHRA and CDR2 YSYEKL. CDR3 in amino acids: CASSQGYGGTNTEAFF. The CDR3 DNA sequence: TGCGCCAGCAGCCAAGGATACGGGGGGACGAACACTGAAGCTTTCTTT.

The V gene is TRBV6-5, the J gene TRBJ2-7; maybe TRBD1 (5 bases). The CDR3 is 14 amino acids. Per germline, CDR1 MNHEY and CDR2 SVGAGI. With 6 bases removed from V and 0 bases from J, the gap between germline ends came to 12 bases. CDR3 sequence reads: CASRPRASSYEQYF. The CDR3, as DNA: TGTGCCAGCAGACCCAGGGCAAGCTCCTACGAGCAGTACTTC.

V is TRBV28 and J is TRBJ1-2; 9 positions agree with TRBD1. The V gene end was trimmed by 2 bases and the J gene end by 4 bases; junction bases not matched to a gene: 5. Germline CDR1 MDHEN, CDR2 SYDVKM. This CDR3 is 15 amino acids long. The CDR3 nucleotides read TGTGCCAGCAGTTTAAGGGACAGGGAGGTCTATGGCTACACCTTC. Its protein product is CASSLRDREVYGYTF.

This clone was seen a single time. The CDR3 loop reads CASNYGATSTDTQYF. In DNA, the CDR3 is TGTGCCAGCAACTATGGGGCTACGAGCACAGATACGCAGTATTTT. The chain carries TRBV2 and TRBJ2-3; tentatively, D is TRBD1 (5 bases). Germline-derived CDR1 and CDR2 are SNHLY and FYNNEI. V was trimmed by 7 bases and J by 0 bases, leaving 14 bases between them. This CDR3 has 15 residues.

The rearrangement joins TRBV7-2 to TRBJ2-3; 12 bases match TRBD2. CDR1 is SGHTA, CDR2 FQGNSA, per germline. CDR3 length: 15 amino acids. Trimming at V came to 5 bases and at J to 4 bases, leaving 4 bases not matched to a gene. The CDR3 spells CASSPTSGGPDTQYF. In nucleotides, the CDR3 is TGTGCCAGCAGCCCGACTAGCGGGGGCCCAGATACGCAGTATTTT.

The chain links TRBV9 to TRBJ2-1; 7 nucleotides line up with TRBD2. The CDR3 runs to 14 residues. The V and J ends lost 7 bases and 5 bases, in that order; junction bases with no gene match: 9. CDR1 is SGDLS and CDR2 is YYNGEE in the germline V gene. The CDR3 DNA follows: TGTGCCAGCGCACAAGCGGGGAACCACAATGAGCAGTTCTTC. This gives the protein CASAQAGNHNEQFF.

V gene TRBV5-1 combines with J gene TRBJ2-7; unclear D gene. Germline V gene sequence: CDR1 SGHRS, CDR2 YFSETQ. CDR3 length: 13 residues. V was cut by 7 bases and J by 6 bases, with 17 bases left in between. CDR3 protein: CASLSIASGEQYF. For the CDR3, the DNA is TGCGCCAGCTTAAGCATCGCCAGTGGCGAGCAGTACTTC.

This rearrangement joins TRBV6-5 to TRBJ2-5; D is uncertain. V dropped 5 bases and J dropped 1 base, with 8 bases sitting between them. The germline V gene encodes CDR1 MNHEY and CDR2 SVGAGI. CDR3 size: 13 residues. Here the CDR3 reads CASSQNRQETQYF. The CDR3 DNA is TGTGCCAGCAGTCAAAATCGCCAAGAGACCCAGTACTTC.